These 18 T cell receptor beta chains came from one sample sequenced in a study of cytomegalovirus exposure and HLA in healthy donors. The PCR contained 60 Vbeta and 13 Jbeta primers. Generated by immunoSEQ multiplex PCR, the TCRdb table keeps only in-frame clones and is missing some. Of 90,000 to 120,000 clones in the sample, 75% to 85% were seen once. The sequencing sample was made of PBMCs. The receptors stem from a female donor in good health and CMV-seropositive.

The chain employs TRBV30 and TRBJ2-2, with a weak D call TRBD2 (6 bases). The CDR3 is made up of 17 amino acids. V lost 1 base and J 1 base, leaving 16 bases between the germline ends. CDR1 and CDR2 from the germline V gene are GTSNPN and SVGIG (reference sequence). CDR3 region: CAWSGQLGGRNTGELFF. The CDR3, as DNA: TGTGCCTGGAGTGGACAGTTGGGGGGTAGGAACACCGGGGAGCTGTTTTTT.

J is TRBJ1-4 and V is TRBV30; 8 bases agree with TRBD1. The CDR3 loop spans 14 amino acids. With V trimmed by 2 bases and J by 7 bases, 6 bases remained unmatched. CDR1 GTSNPN and CDR2 SVGIG come from the germline V gene (reference sequence). The CDR3 loop reads CAWSTDRDGEKLFF. As DNA, the CDR3 is TGTGCCTGGAGTACGGACAGGGACGGTGAAAAACTGTTTTTT.

The chain recombines TRBV25-1 with TRBJ1-6; D unclear. The CDR3 is 13 residues long. The ends were cut back, 7 bases at V and 3 bases at J, with 7 bases in the middle. Germline-derived CDR1 and CDR2 are MGHDK and SYGVNS. The CDR3, as DNA: TGTGCCAGCAAGAACAGCTATAATTCACCCCTCCACTTT. Amino acid sequence: CASKNSYNSPLHF.

The V gene is TRBV4-1, the J gene TRBJ2-2, with 7 bases fitting TRBD2. J lost 5 bases, V lost 2 bases, and 8 bases had no gene match. This CDR3 is 16 amino acids long. CDR1 is MGHRA, CDR2 YSYEKL, per germline. The CDR3 loop is CASSQYLNGGTGELFF. DNA for the CDR3: TGCGCCAGCAGCCAATATCTTAACGGGGGGACCGGGGAGCTGTTTTTT.

V usage is TRBV7-2 and J usage is TRBJ1-5; D gene uncertain. V lost 4 bases and J 0 bases, leaving 16 bases between the germline ends. This CDR3 has 17 amino acids. The germline V gene has CDR1 SGHTA and CDR2 FQGNSA. CDR3 nucleotides: TGTGCCAGCAGCTCACTACCTACACGACTTAGCAATCAGCCCCAGCATTTT. Translating it yields CASSSLPTRLSNQPQHF.

The J gene is TRBJ1-5, the V gene TRBV7-9; weak D call: TRBD1 (6 bases). Trimming pared 6 bases from V and 5 bases from J, leaving 14 bases between. Germline loops: CDR1 SEHNR, CDR2 FQNEAQ (reference sequence). CDR3 length equals 14 residues. CDR3 DNA: TGTGCCAGCAGTCTTGACAGGCACCATCAGCCCCAGCATTTT. It is translated as CASSLDRHHQPQHF.

The chain links TRBV18 to TRBJ2-5; 13 bases are a match to TRBD2. The CDR3 is made up of 20 amino acids. V gave up 1 base and J gave up 0 bases; unmatched junction bases: 11. Germline assignment: CDR1 KGHSH and CDR2 LQKENI. The CDR3 loop reads CASSPLPRTSGGPYQETQYF. CDR3 nucleotide sequence: TGTGCCAGCTCACCACTACCCCGGACTAGCGGGGGCCCGTACCAAGAGACCCAGTACTTC.

This sequence joins TRBV5-1 and TRBJ1-3; D is undetermined. CDR3 length: 17 amino acids. The V and J ends lost 0 bases and 2 bases respectively, with 15 bases between them. Germline values: CDR1 SGHRS, CDR2 YFSETQ. The CDR3 reads CASSLAIGNEPGNTIYF. As DNA, the CDR3 is TGCGCCAGCAGCTTGGCCATCGGGAACGAGCCTGGAAACACCATATATTTT. Together with reference TRBV5-1 and TRBJ1-3, the CDR3 gives the full variable domain: KAGVTQTPRYLIKTRGQQVTLSCSPISGHRSVSWYQQTPGQGLQFLFEYFSETQRNKGNFPGRFSGRQFSNSRSEMNVSTLELGDSALYLCASSLAIGNEPGNTIYFGEGSWLTVV.

This CDR3 reads CASSERAGVSYEQYF. CDR3 in DNA: TGTGCCAGCAGCGAAAGGGCGGGGGTATCCTACGAGCAGTACTTC. The genes are TRBV6-1 and TRBJ2-7, with 7 bases lining up with TRBD2. Germline loops: CDR1 MNHNS, CDR2 SASEGT. The CDR3 runs to 15 residues. The V gene end was trimmed by 6 bases and the J gene end by 1 base; junction bases not matched to a gene: 9.

The chain links TRBV4-1 to TRBJ2-1; 7 bases fit TRBD2. The junction had 10 bases not matched to a gene; V was cut back by 5 bases and J by 0 bases. CDR3 length equals 17 residues. Germline loops: CDR1 MGHRA, CDR2 YSYEKL. The CDR3 is CASSVVGAGSSYNEQFF. CDR3 in DNA: TGCGCCAGCAGCGTGGTCGGAGCGGGGAGCTCCTACAATGAGCAGTTCTTC.

The chain uses TRBV4-1 and TRBJ1-2; TRBD1 might be the D (6 bases). Germline values: CDR1 MGHRA, CDR2 YSYEKL. V was pared by 2 bases and J by 4 bases, with 14 bases between. The CDR3 is 15 residues long. As DNA, the CDR3 is TGCGCCAGCAGCCAAATGGGGGCCACCTTCTATGGCTACACCTTC. Translation: CASSQMGATFYGYTF.

This chain joins TRBV29-1 and TRBJ1-1, with a weak D call TRBD1 (5 bases). V dropped 2 bases and J dropped 1 base, with 11 bases sitting between them. The length of the CDR3 is 14 residues. The V gene's germline CDR1 is SQVTM and CDR2 ANQGSEA. CDR3 in amino acids: CSVEQLQGNTEAFF. In nucleotides, the CDR3 is TGCAGCGTTGAACAGCTCCAGGGGAACACTGAAGCTTTCTTT.

About this clone: The junction departs from germline at one end; a sequencing error may be responsible. The chain carries TRBV7-9 and TRBJ2-2, with D unclear. This CDR3 is built from 14 residues. CDR1 and CDR2 from the germline V gene are SEHNR and FQNEAQ (reference sequence). The CDR3, as DNA: TGTTCCAGCAGCTTATCAGTCAACACCGGGGAGCTGTTTTTT. Translation gives CSSSLSVNTGELFF. Variable domain in full (rest from reference TRBV7-9 and TRBJ2-2): DTGVSQNPRHKITKRGQNVTFRCDPISEHNRLYWYRQTLGQGPEFLTYFQNEAQLEKSRLLSDRFSAERPKGSFSTLEIQRTEQGDSAMYLCSSSLSVNTGELFFGEGSRLTVL.

The chain uses TRBV9 and TRBJ2-7; TRBD1 aligns across 9 bases. Germline CDR1 reads SGDLS; CDR2 reads YYNGEE. The CDR3 totals 16 residues. V lost 4 bases to trimming and J lost 0 bases; unmatched junction nucleotides: 8. The DNA for the CDR3 is TGTGCCAGCAGCCCCATACCGGGACAGGGCTCCTACGAGCAGTACTTC. Its translation is CASSPIPGQGSYEQYF.

Turning to this clone: A read error may produce the germline difference seen at one junction end. V is TRBV7-9 and J is TRBJ2-7; D may be TRBD1 (6 bases). The CDR3 spans 14 residues. CDR1 SEHNR and CDR2 FQNEAQ come from the germline V gene (reference sequence). CDR3 sequence reads: CSSSLAGVQAEQYF. The CDR3 nucleotides read TGTTCCAGCAGCTTAGCAGGGGTACAAGCCGAGCAGTACTTC.

CDR3 nucleotides: TGCGCCAGCAGCCAAGACCGAAGGGGAACTGAAGCTTTCTTT. Translation: CASSQDRRGTEAFF. V is TRBV4-3 and J is TRBJ1-1; D is possibly TRBD1 (5 bases). Between the trimmed V and J ends, which lost 0 bases and 5 bases, there was a span of 10 bases. The CDR3 is 14 amino acids. Germline V gene data show CDR1 as LGHNA and CDR2 as YSLEER.

As regards this clone: Compared with germline, one end of the junction differs, possibly owing to a read error. The chain carries TRBV5-1 and TRBJ1-3; D not certain. Germline V lookup: CDR1 SGHRS, CDR2 YFSETQ. The CDR3 has 14 residues. The CDR3 protein is CASSPRPEVNGSSF. CDR3 coding DNA: TGCGCCAGCAGCCCACGCCCTGAGGTGAACGGTAGTTCCTTT.

This sequence joins TRBV4-1 and TRBJ2-1; TRBD2 is a possible D gene (6 bases). Germline CDR1 is MGHRA and CDR2 is YSYEKL. The ends were cut back, 4 bases at V and 5 bases at J, with 12 bases in the middle. CDR3 length equals 14 residues. This chain's CDR3 is CASSPPWRDNEQFF. CDR3 sequence (DNA): TGCGCCAGCAGCCCGCCATGGAGGGACAATGAGCAGTTCTTC.